Listed here are 4 T cell receptor beta chains from one sample, sequenced in a study of T cell responses to AZD1222 COVID-19 vaccine. Data came from immunoSEQ multiplex PCR; TCRdb stores just in-frame clones and leaves some out. Of around 180,000 clones listed, over 80% were seen once; the top ten hold over 9.5%. Sample: peripheral blood, taken on day 0 of AZD1222 vaccination. These TCRs come from an adult in good health.

The chain is built from TRBV28 and TRBJ1-3; D unclear. V lost 4 bases, J lost 6 bases, and 16 bases lay in between. The length of the CDR3 is 15 residues. CDR1 and CDR2 (germline): MDHEN, SYDVKM. CDR3 amino acids: CASSSHGPDLNTIYF. CDR3 sequence (DNA): TGTGCCAGCAGTTCGCATGGGCCAGATTTAAACACCATATATTTT.

This clone was seen a handful of times. V is TRBV5-4 and J is TRBJ1-4; D may be TRBD1 (5 bases). V dropped 4 bases and J dropped 5 bases, with 12 bases sitting between them. Germline values: CDR1 SGHNT, CDR2 YYREEE (reference sequence). The CDR3 covers 14 residues. The CDR3 coding sequence is TGTGCCAGCAGCCGCCAGGGTCCGAATGAAAAACTGTTTTTT. Amino acid sequence: CASSRQGPNEKLFF.

The V and J genes are TRBV25-1 and TRBJ2-2, with 12 nucleotides matching TRBD1. The V segment lost 8 bases and the J segment 7 bases; nucleotides outside the gene matches: 14. Germline CDR1 is MGHDK and CDR2 is SYGVNS. The CDR3 sequence is 17 residues long. The DNA of the CDR3 is TGTGCCAGCGGAGGGGCTGGGACAGGGGGCGCCGACGGGGAGCTGTTTTTT. Amino acid sequence: CASGGAGTGGADGELFF.

This clone was found once. The chain carries TRBV6-5 and TRBJ2-7; no clear D. This CDR3 comprises 13 residues. V was shortened by 7 bases and J by 12 bases, with 22 bases between the two germline ends. Germline CDR1 reads MNHEY; CDR2 reads SVGAGI. The chain's CDR3 is CASTSGPLRVWYV. The CDR3 DNA reads as TGTGCCAGCACTTCAGGTCCTTTAAGGGTATGGTACGTC.